This T cell receptor beta chain was documented in a study of T cells after yellow fever vaccination. V lost 3 bases, J lost 3 bases, and 11 bases lay in between. The CDR3 runs to 14 residues. A few counts support this clonotype. TCRdb recomputed calls from the 5' RACE reads with MiXCR, one row per CDR3 protein. The sample lists about 130,000 distinct CDR3 sequences, under 9% occurring once. This TCR came from a young man who received the YFV17D yellow fever vaccine. The sequenced sample was CD8+ T cells sorted from PBMCs, obtained on the day of the yellow fever booster vaccination. The V call is TRBV12-3 or TRBV12-4, the J call TRBJ1-1; D gene ambiguous. The CDR3: CASSFLRPDTEAFF. The CDR3 nucleotides read TGTGCCAGCAGTTTTTTACGCCCCGACACTGAAGCTTTCTTT.